This T cell receptor beta chain was recorded in a study of blood T cell repertoires in COVID-19 (dated by TCRdb to between 2020 and 2021). Background for the entire study: The collaborator samples originated in the United States, Italy and Spain and spanned the acute and convalescent phases of COVID-19. The prospective study material was composed of cDNA or gDNA derived from T cells, B-cell-depleted T cells, or PBMCs. Deeply sampled blood TCRbeta repertoires from subjects exposed to, actively infected with, or recovered from COVID-19 were included in the dataset. The repertoires were released in a freely available public database meant as a resource for research on the immune response to SARS-CoV-2. Samples were obtained from the ongoing ImmuneRACE study (first 160 participants) and from some 1,300 subjects provided by 6 global collaborators. Sample metadata almost always included a de-identified subject ID, COVID-19 status, age in years and sex. Where HLA class I and class II types were available, the types were taken from metadata supplied by the sample provider, not from assay-based typing. Points the paper makes about the study in general: How much clinical and demographic metadata was included differed by source and by participant, and the metadata was provided uncurated.

The immunoSEQ Assay, a bias-controlled multiplex PCR, was used to amplify TCRbeta CDR3 regions from genomic DNA. The authors processed their data as follows. Within the assay, amplification of reference gene primers was used to estimate how many nucleated cells each sample contained. To quantify the absolute abundance of each unique TCRbeta CDR3 rearrangement, sequence reads were collapsed and filtered. For each sample, productive Simpson clonality was calculated as the square root of Simpson's diversity index across productive rearrangements. Not all clones reach the TCRdb copy of this immuneACCESS table, which keeps in-frame sequences only. Checked studies attribute under half of the gap to unresolved V genes and leave the rest unexplained. That table supplies the V and J calls and clone size; D and trimming were determined from the DNA. The sample table records 100,000 to 150,000 clones; around 77% of these occur just once. Roughly 8.6% of the sample is in the top ten clones.

With regard to this clone: Its antigen is currently not known. Within one base of it there is no much larger clone, and no base qualities were kept.

The CDR3 runs 13 residues from the cysteine to the phenylalanine. The retained sequence is limited to the CDR3, 39 bases, with the frame set at the first base. Looking up the germline V gene (reference sequence) yields CDR1 LNHDA and CDR2 SQIVND. At the junction V is shortened by 7 bases and J by 4 bases; bases outside the gene matches: 5. The collaborating institutions used their own protocols to collect whole blood in K2EDTA tubes. For TCRbeta analysis, collaborators shipped samples in one of three forms: frozen whole blood, isolated PBMCs, or DNA extracted from either of those sample types. The source is a human donor in a cohort sampled during active COVID-19. The chain is assembled from TRBV19 and TRBJ2-5; TRBD1 aligns with 8 central bases. Sequenced: peripheral blood. CDR3 region: CASTGTGPETQYF. The DNA is TGTGCCAGTACCGGGACAGGTCCAGAGACCCAGTACTTC. With the portions outside the CDR3 filled from the reference TRBV19 and TRBJ2-5 genes, the complete variable region becomes DGGITQSPKYLFRKEGQNVTLSCEQNLNHDAMYWYRQDPGQGLRLIYYSQIVNDFQKGDIAEGYSVSREKKESFPLTVTSAQKNPTAFYLCASTGTGPETQYFGPGTRLLVL.